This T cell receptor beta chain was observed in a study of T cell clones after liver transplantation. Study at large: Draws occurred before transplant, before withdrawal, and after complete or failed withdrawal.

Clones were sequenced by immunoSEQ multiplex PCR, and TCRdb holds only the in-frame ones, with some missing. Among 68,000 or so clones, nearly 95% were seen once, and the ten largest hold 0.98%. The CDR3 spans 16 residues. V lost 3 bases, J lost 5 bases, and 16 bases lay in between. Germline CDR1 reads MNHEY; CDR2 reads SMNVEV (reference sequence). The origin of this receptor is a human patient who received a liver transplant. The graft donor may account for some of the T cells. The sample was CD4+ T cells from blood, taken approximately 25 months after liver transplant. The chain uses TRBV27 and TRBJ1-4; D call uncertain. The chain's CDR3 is CASSFGPWSMNEKLFF. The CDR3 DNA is TGTGCCAGCAGTTTCGGGCCCTGGAGCATGAATGAAAAACTGTTTTTT.